Below are 28 T cell receptor beta chains sequenced from a single sample in a study of blood T cell repertoires in COVID-19. Sequencing used immunoSEQ multiplex PCR; TCRdb keeps in-frame clones, though not all of them. The top ten hold 3% to 4% of the sample, which has roughly 100,000 clones, approximately 88% seen once. Sequencing used peripheral blood. The source is a woman aged 70-85 years with acute or convalescent COVID-19.

The V call is TRBV11-2, the J call TRBJ2-2, with TRBD1 matching 9 bases. CDR3 size: 15 residues. After removal of 5 bases from V and 2 bases from J, the junction contained 3 bases not matched to a gene. Germline V gene lookup returns CDR1 SGHAT and CDR2 FQNNGV. This CDR3 reads CASSDTGGNTGELFF. CDR3 sequence (DNA): TGTGCCAGCAGCGACACAGGGGGCAACACCGGGGAGCTGTTTTTT.

V and J are TRBV18 and TRBJ1-5; D possibly corresponds to TRBD1 (6 bases). Germline V CDR1 and CDR2: KGHSH, LQKENI. V dropped 3 bases and J dropped 5 bases, with 11 bases sitting between them. This CDR3 is built from 14 residues. The CDR3 sequence is CASSPTGQDQPQHF. The CDR3 nucleotides are TGTGCCAGCTCACCTACAGGGCAGGATCAGCCCCAGCATTTT.

Only a few counts were recorded for this clone. The chain carries TRBV24-1 and TRBJ2-2; possibly TRBD1 for D (5 bases). Between the trimmed V and J ends, which lost 7 bases and 6 bases, there was a span of 14 bases. The germline V gene encodes CDR1 KGHDR and CDR2 SFDVKD. The CDR3 is 14 amino acids. As DNA, the CDR3 is TGTGCCACCAGCGGCAGGGCCGATGCCGGGGAGCTGTTTTTT. It codes for CATSGRADAGELFF.

V and J are TRBV25-1 and TRBJ1-4; D remains unclear. With 3 bases removed from V and 4 bases from J, the gap between germline ends came to 6 bases. The CDR3 totals 13 residues. Germline V gene sequence: CDR1 MGHDK, CDR2 SYGVNS. CDR3 sequence reads: CASSDFGNEKLFF. The DNA of the CDR3 is TGTGCCAGCAGTGATTTCGGTAATGAAAAACTGTTTTTT.

This clone showed up just a few times. The rearrangement uses TRBV13 and TRBJ2-1, with TRBD1 matching over 8 bases. The CDR3 runs to 14 residues. Trimming at V came to 3 bases and at J to 7 bases, leaving 5 bases not matched to a gene. Looked up from germline, CDR1 is PRHDT and CDR2 is FYEKMQ (reference sequence). The chain's CDR3 is CASSFRTGRNEQFF. CDR3 sequence (DNA): TGTGCCAGCAGCTTCCGGACAGGGCGGAATGAGCAGTTCTTC.

The V call is TRBV7-9, the J call TRBJ1-1; possible D gene TRBD1, 5 bases. CDR3 length equals 16 residues. Germline V gives CDR1 SEHNR, CDR2 FQNEAQ (reference sequence). V shed 2 bases and J shed 4 bases, with 17 bases lying between them. CDR3 amino acids: CASSLRGRPGGTEAFF. CDR3 nucleotides: TGTGCCAGCAGCTTACGAGGGCGACCCGGGGGCACTGAAGCTTTCTTT.

This clone showed up just once. The rearrangement links TRBV5-4 to TRBJ1-2; D not certain. Germline V gene sequence: CDR1 SGHNT, CDR2 YYREEE (reference sequence). V was shortened by 2 bases and J by 3 bases, with 8 bases between the two germline ends. There are 13 residues in the CDR3. CDR3 loop: CASSFEAHYGYTF. As DNA, the CDR3 is TGTGCCAGCAGCTTCGAGGCGCACTATGGCTACACCTTC.

The V and J genes are TRBV5-5 and TRBJ1-1; TRBD1 agrees at 11 bases. Germline V gene data show CDR1 as SGHKS and CDR2 as YYEKEE (reference sequence). Trimming took 7 bases from V and 7 from J; bases not matched to a gene: 15. The length of the CDR3 is 16 residues. The CDR3 DNA follows: TGTGCCAGCGCCTTCAACAGCCGGGACAGGGGGTTTGAAGCTTTCTTT. This sequence encodes CASAFNSRDRGFEAFF.

The gene calls are TRBV28 and TRBJ1-2; 8 nucleotides match TRBD1. V gave up 6 bases and J gave up 8 bases; unmatched junction bases: 11. This CDR3 has 14 residues. Germline V gene lookup returns CDR1 MDHEN and CDR2 SYDVKM. In DNA, the CDR3 is TGTGCCAGCAGCCCAGGGGGCGCCTCAGGGGGCTACACCTTC. Translated: CASSPGGASGGYTF.

V usage is TRBV7-9 and J usage is TRBJ2-1; D gene uncertain. V was shortened by 5 bases and J by 0 bases, with 5 bases between the two germline ends. The CDR3 is 13 amino acids. Germline-derived CDR1 and CDR2 are SEHNR and FQNEAQ (reference sequence). CDR3 sequence: CASSLNSYNEQFF. In nucleotides, the CDR3 is TGTGCCAGCAGCCTAAACTCCTACAATGAGCAGTTCTTC.

This clone came up many times. The rearrangement joins TRBV6-5 to TRBJ2-7; maybe TRBD2 (6 bases). Germline assignment: CDR1 MNHEY and CDR2 SVGAGI. This CDR3 spans 13 amino acids. Deletions cut 6 bases from V and 5 bases from J, with 14 bases between. The DNA for the CDR3 is TGTGCCAGCAGCAGCGGGCCTCTCGACGAGCAGTACGTC. Translating gives CASSSGPLDEQYV.

J is TRBJ2-5 and V is TRBV9; the match to TRBD2 covers 11 bases. CDR1 is SGDLS and CDR2 is YYNGEE in the germline V gene. This CDR3 has 16 amino acids. The trim removed 0 bases at V and 5 bases at J, leaving 6 bases unmatched. The CDR3 DNA is TGTGCCAGCAGCGTAGCTGGGGTAGCGGGAGGGGAGACCCAGTACTTC. Translated: CASSVAGVAGGETQYF.

This clone was seen a single time. V gene TRBV3-1 (or the pseudogene TRBV3-2) combines with J gene TRBJ2-1, with 12 bases fitting TRBD2. CDR1 and CDR2 (germline): LGHDT, YNNKEL (reference sequence). There are 16 residues in the CDR3. J was trimmed by 7 bases and V by 1 base; bases with no gene match: 5. The CDR3 is CASSQGLAGARNEQFF. CDR3 in DNA: TGTGCCAGCAGCCAAGGACTAGCGGGAGCACGGAATGAGCAGTTCTTC.

This chain joins TRBV2 and TRBJ2-4, with 7 nucleotides matching TRBD2. Losses at the gene ends were 2 bases for V and 8 bases for J; bases not matched to a gene: 3. CDR1 is SNHLY and CDR2 is FYNNEI in the germline V gene. The CDR3 extends over 13 amino acids. The CDR3 DNA sequence: TGTGCCAGCAGTGAAAGGGGAGGGGACATTCAGTACTTC. This codes for CASSERGGDIQYF.

The CDR3 spells CASSYSAQGMVGGYTF. CDR3 bases: TGTGCCAGCAGTTACTCCGCGCAGGGGATGGTTGGGGGCTACACCTTC. The chain carries TRBV6-5 and TRBJ1-2; tentatively, D is TRBD1 (6 bases). V lost 0 bases to trimming and J lost 8 bases, with 19 bases between them. Germline assignment: CDR1 MNHEY and CDR2 SVGAGI. The length of the CDR3 is 16 residues.

The chain employs TRBV7-9 and TRBJ2-1; a possible D gene is TRBD2 (6 bases). Trimming removed 8 bases from V and 8 bases from J, with 16 bases in between. This CDR3 is built from 13 residues. Germline lookup yields CDR1 SEHNR and CDR2 FQNEAQ (reference sequence). This CDR3 reads CASQRGGVYEQFF. The CDR3, as DNA: TGTGCCAGCCAGCGAGGAGGGGTCTATGAGCAGTTCTTC.

The genes are TRBV6-6 and TRBJ2-3; the D gene is possibly TRBD1 (6 bases). V lost 4 bases to trimming and J lost 4 bases, with 15 bases between them. This CDR3 has 15 residues. The germline V gene encodes CDR1 MNHNY and CDR2 SVGAGI (reference sequence). CDR3 nucleotide sequence: TGTGCCAGCAGTTCAGGACAGACGCTAGCAGATACGCAGTATTTT. Its translation: CASSSGQTLADTQYF.

V is TRBV12-3 or TRBV12-4 and J is TRBJ1-4; the D gene is possibly TRBD1 (5 bases). With 5 bases removed from V and 4 bases from J, the gap between germline ends came to 8 bases. The CDR3 length is 13 residues. CDR3 in DNA: TGTGCCAGCAGTGCCGACAGTAATGAAAAACTGTTTTTT. This encodes CASSADSNEKLFF.

The V call is TRBV7-9, the J call TRBJ1-5; TRBD1 agrees at 7 bases. The CDR3 runs 14 residues. V shed 5 bases, J shed 4 bases, and the junction held 5 bases outside the gene matches. Looked up from germline, CDR1 is SEHNR and CDR2 is FQNEAQ (reference sequence). The DNA of the CDR3 is TGTGCCAGCAGCCAGGGGGACAGAAATCAGCCCCAGCATTTT. Translated: CASSQGDRNQPQHF.

The V and J genes are TRBV29-1 and TRBJ2-7; possibly TRBD1 for D (6 bases). Germline V CDR1 and CDR2: SQVTM, ANQGSEA. With 6 bases removed from V and 3 bases from J, the gap between germline ends came to 12 bases. The CDR3 totals 12 residues. CDR3 DNA: TGCAGCGTCAGAGGACAGAGCTACGAGCAGTACGTC. Its protein product is CSVRGQSYEQYV.

The gene calls are TRBV5-4 and TRBJ2-5, with a tentative D call TRBD2 (5 bases). The germline V gene has CDR1 SGHNT and CDR2 YYREEE (reference sequence). This CDR3 has 14 residues. V lost 0 bases and J lost 1, with 7 bases in between. CDR3 nucleotide sequence: TGTGCCAGCAGCTTGGCCGGGGTCCAAGAGACCCAGTACTTC. Protein sequence: CASSLAGVQETQYF.

J is TRBJ1-5 and V is TRBV30; 8 positions match TRBD1. CDR3 length equals 13 residues. Germline assignment: CDR1 GTSNPN and CDR2 SVGIG (reference sequence). V trimming: 3 bases; J trimming: 6 bases; junction bases outside the gene matches: 4. The CDR3 nucleotides read TGTGCCTGGAGGGGGACAGGCCTTCAGCCCCAGCATTTT. This codes for CAWRGTGLQPQHF.

The rearrangement joins TRBV28 to TRBJ2-3; 7 bases line up with TRBD2. The V and J ends lost 2 bases and 2 bases, in that order; junction bases with no gene match: 4. The CDR3 consists of 15 residues. The germline CDR1 and CDR2 sequences are MDHEN and SYDVKM. CDR3 amino acids: CASSLSGANTDTQYF. CDR3 nucleotides: TGTGCCAGCAGTTTAAGCGGGGCGAACACAGATACGCAGTATTTT.

The chain uses TRBV7-9 and TRBJ1-6; D gene ambiguous. Looked up from germline, CDR1 is SEHNR and CDR2 is FQNEAQ (reference sequence). Deletions cut 5 bases from V and 5 bases from J, with 10 bases between. The CDR3 is 14 residues long. The CDR3 loop reads CASSQAPHNSPLHF. In DNA, the CDR3 is TGTGCCAGCAGCCAGGCCCCCCATAATTCACCCCTCCACTTT.

This chain links TRBV6-2 or TRBV6-3 with TRBJ1-1; 8 bases are shared with TRBD1. This CDR3 is built from 14 residues. J was trimmed by 4 bases and V by 6 bases; bases with no gene match: 7. Per the germline V gene, CDR1 is MNHEY and CDR2 is SVGEGT. In nucleotides, the CDR3 is TGTGCCAGCAGCCGGACAGGGAAGGGCACTGAAGCTTTCTTT. Translating it yields CASSRTGKGTEAFF.

This clone was picked up a small number of times. The gene calls are TRBV3-1 (or the pseudogene TRBV3-2) and TRBJ2-2; TRBD2 aligns across 12 bases. The V gene end was trimmed by 10 bases and the J gene end by 5 bases; junction bases not matched to a gene: 8. Germline V gene lookup returns CDR1 LGHDT and CDR2 YNNKEL (reference sequence). The CDR3 is 15 amino acids. CDR3 protein: CATLAGGARTGELFF. The CDR3 region has the DNA TGTGCCACCCTAGCGGGGGGGGCGAGGACCGGGGAGCTGTTTTTT.

V gene TRBV30 combines with J gene TRBJ2-7; 12 positions match TRBD2. J was trimmed by 6 bases and V by 0 bases; bases with no gene match: 12. The CDR3 has 17 amino acids. Germline values: CDR1 GTSNPN, CDR2 SVGIG (reference sequence). As DNA, the CDR3 is TGTGCCTGGAGTGTATCCTGGCTAGCGGGAGGGCCCCCCGAGCAGTACTTC. It encodes CAWSVSWLAGGPPEQYF.

The genes are TRBV6-5 and TRBJ2-1; 7 nucleotides align to TRBD2. With V trimmed by 2 bases and J by 3 bases, 4 bases remained unmatched. The CDR3 spans 15 residues. Looked up from germline, CDR1 is MNHEY and CDR2 is SVGAGI. CDR3: CASSYDAGVYNEQFF. As DNA, the CDR3 is TGTGCCAGCAGTTACGATGCGGGAGTCTACAATGAGCAGTTCTTC.